Sequencing of this TCR beta chain was carried out in a study of identical twins (dated by TCRdb to the mid-2010s). About the study as a whole: The study deep-sequenced TCR alpha and beta repertoires from monozygotic twins, unrelated adults of various ages and cord blood to test whether fetal clonotypes persist. To rule out contamination, the twin experiments were replicated at different times with different library preparation protocols.

The library was built by means of 5' RACE. TCRdb names Illumina HiSeq 2000 as the instrument used. A universal primer binding site was introduced by template switching, and a unique molecular identifier was present in the final cDNA, enabling accurate counting of TCR cDNA molecules. Specific primers in the conserved constant-segment region were used to synthesize first-strand cDNA for the TCR alpha and beta chains. To control for contamination, every cDNA library carried two barcodes: a SMART-Mk sample barcode plus Illumina barcodes. Two successive PCR steps introduced TruSeq adapter sequences along with Illumina sample barcodes. Sequencing of the TCR alpha and beta cDNA libraries was done on the Illumina HiSeq platform using custom primers. Under the source paper's analysis protocol: MiGEC was used to process raw reads and extract unique molecular identifiers, and MiXCR was used to find CDR3 positions. Recombination models were inferred per individual with the repgenHMM and IGoR tools using an EM algorithm. The tcR package in R was used for shared clonotype analysis, with sharing normalized by the product of cloneset sizes. To study raw recombination free of thymic and clonal selection effects, out-of-frame nonproductive sequences were analyzed. TCRdb reworked the public reads: Q25 trimming with fastp, MiXCR clone assembly, productive beta chains retained. Every distinct CDR3 protein forms one entry, paired with its most common genes and DNA. The V and J calls and clone size are TCRdb's, not the authors'. The sample has hundreds of thousands of distinct CDR3 sequences on record, approximately 13% of them singletons. The ten biggest clones cover just over 7% of the sample.

Every donor was a healthy Caucasian. Three pairs of female monozygotic twins, all aged roughly 18 to 30 years, made up the twin cohort. Positive isolation kits from Invitrogen were used to isolate the CD4+ and CD8+ T cell populations. CDR1 and CDR2 are read off the germline V gene as WSHSY and SAAADI. V lost 3 bases and J lost 1 base; the stretch between them is 20 bases long. Inclusive of the bounding cysteine and phenylalanine, the CDR3 is 18 residues long. The retained sequence is limited to the CDR3, 54 bases, with the frame set at the first base. Results and caveats for the whole study, not just this receptor: Invariant T cells such as MAIT and iNKT could partly confound zero-insertion analyses, though diverse VJ usage argued against this for most clonotypes. Recombination models systematically underestimated out-of-frame TCR alpha sharing in monozygotic twins but agreed with sharing between unrelated individuals. Because the same donors could not be followed over many years, conclusions were based on cross-sectional statistical analysis. Out-of-frame TCR alpha sequences shared between twins showed an excess of low generation-probability sequences compared with coincidental sharing between unrelated individuals. Excess twin sharing in beta out-of-frame sequences was weaker because fewer shared sequences lowered the signal-to-noise ratio. Fewer insertions were carried by abundant cord blood beta clonotypes; a weaker similar trend was observed in young adult naive repertoires, while no such trend was observed in memory repertoires.

In its sample, this clonotype was seen a few times. Its specific antigen is unknown. No qualities accompany the bases; no much larger clone lies one base away. This same sample was also taken into another study, of yellow fever vaccine responses in identical twins. Per that second paper: The T cell response to vaccination in identical twins was reported by the authors to appear partly convergent and partly personalized. Focusing on identical twins, the study followed the T cell clones that responded to the vaccine, and did so with precision.

The chain couples TRBV10-2 to TRBJ2-3, with a tentative D gene TRBD2 over 5 matching bases. The sequenced material came from CD8+ T cells sorted from blood. The sequence came from a young woman in good health. This receptor carries the CDR3 CASSDPSSGVRGTDTQYF. The DNA is TGCGCCAGCAGTGACCCCTCTTCCGGGGTAAGGGGCACAGATACGCAGTATTTT.